Below, 3 T cell receptor beta chains from the same sample are listed, as sequenced in a study of T cells in Graves' hyperthyroidism and ophthalmopathy. Amplified regions were TCR beta CDR3 sequences from RNA transcripts. When the TCR CDR3 underwent first-round RT-PCR, the HTBI primer set was used. TCRdb passed the multiplex PCR reads through MiXCR, listing each CDR3 protein once. The repertoire has around 580,000 distinct CDR3 sequences, about 43% of them found once; the top ten carry around 7.7%. What was sequenced was peripheral blood or thyroid tissue (not recorded which). The receptors here all came from a woman younger than 30 with Graves' hyperthyroidism.

This clonotype was found many times. V gene TRBV20-1 combines with J gene TRBJ1-1; perhaps TRBD1 as D (6 bases). The CDR3 loop spans 13 amino acids. CDR1 is DFQATT and CDR2 is SNEGSKA in the germline V gene (reference sequence). Deletions cut 5 bases from V and 8 bases from J, with 18 bases between. CDR3 protein: CSARTEGQGEAFF. CDR3 coding DNA: TGCAGTGCTCGCACCGAGGGGCAGGGGGAAGCTTTCTTT.

The chain employs TRBV28 and TRBJ2-5; D call uncertain. Germline CDR1 reads MDHEN; CDR2 reads SYDVKM. The ends were cut back, 6 bases at V and 7 bases at J, with 12 bases in the middle. CDR3 size: 12 residues. The chain's CDR3 is CASSQNWVTQYF. CDR3 DNA: TGTGCCAGCAGCCAAAATTGGGTGACCCAGTACTTC.

Ten or more counts support this clonotype. The chain joins TRBV6-1 to TRBJ1-2; weak D call: TRBD1 (5 bases). V dropped 0 bases and J dropped 5 bases, with 13 bases sitting between them. Germline assignment: CDR1 MNHNS and CDR2 SASEGT. CDR3 length: 15 amino acids. In DNA form, the CDR3 reads TGTGCCAGCAGTGAAGCGCGAGGCACAGGATATGGCTACACCTTC. Translated: CASSEARGTGYGYTF.